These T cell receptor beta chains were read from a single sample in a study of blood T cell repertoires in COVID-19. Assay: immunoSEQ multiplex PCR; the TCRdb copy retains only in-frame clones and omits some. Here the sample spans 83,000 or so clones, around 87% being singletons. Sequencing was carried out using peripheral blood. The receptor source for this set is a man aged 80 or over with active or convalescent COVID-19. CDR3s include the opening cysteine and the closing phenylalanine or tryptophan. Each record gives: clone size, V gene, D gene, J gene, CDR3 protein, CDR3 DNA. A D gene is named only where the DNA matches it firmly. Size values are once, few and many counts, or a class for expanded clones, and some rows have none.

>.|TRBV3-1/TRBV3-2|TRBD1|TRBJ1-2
CASSGRDRESGYTF
TGTGCCAGCAGCGGCCGGGACAGGGAATCTGGCTACACCTTC
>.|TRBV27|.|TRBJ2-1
CASSSAGLTYNEQFF
TGTGCCAGCAGTAGCGCGGGACTGACTTACAATGAGCAGTTCTTC
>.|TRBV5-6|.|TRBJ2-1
CASSPRIQDRTYNEQFF
TGTGCCAGCAGCCCTCGCATACAGGATCGAACCTACAATGAGCAGTTCTTC
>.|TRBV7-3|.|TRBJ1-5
CASSLTGAGQPQHF
TGTGCCAGCAGCTTAACGGGGGCTGGGCAGCCCCAGCATTTT
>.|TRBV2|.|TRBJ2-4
CASSARQTNKNIQYF
TGTGCCAGCAGTGCCAGACAGACGAACAAAAACATTCAGTACTTC
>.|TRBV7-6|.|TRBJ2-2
CASSLVGGPGELFF
TGTGCCAGCAGCTTAGTTGGGGGCCCCGGGGAGCTGTTTTTT
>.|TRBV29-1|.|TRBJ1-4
CSAAPSGPNEKLFF
TGCAGCGCCGCGCCCTCAGGGCCTAATGAAAAACTGTTTTTT
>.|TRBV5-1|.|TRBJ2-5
CASRTTGTQQETQYF
TGCGCCAGCAGGACTACCGGGACACAGCAAGAGACCCAGTACTTC
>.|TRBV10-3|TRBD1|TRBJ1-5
CAISDPGQGSQPQHF
TGTGCCATCAGTGATCCGGGACAGGGTAGCCAGCCCCAGCATTTT
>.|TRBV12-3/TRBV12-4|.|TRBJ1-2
CASSFSTEDYTF
TGTGCCAGCAGTTTTTCGACCGAGGACTACACCTTC
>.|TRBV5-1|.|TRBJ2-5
CASSFLDNQETQYF
TGCGCCAGCAGCTTTCTGGACAATCAAGAGACCCAGTACTTC
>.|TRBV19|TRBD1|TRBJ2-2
CASRPGQGANTGELFF
TGTGCCAGTAGGCCGGGACAGGGGGCGAACACCGGGGAGCTGTTTTTT
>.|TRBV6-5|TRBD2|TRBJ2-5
CASSLGLAANQETQYF
TGTGCCAGCAGTTTGGGACTAGCGGCAAACCAAGAGACCCAGTACTTC
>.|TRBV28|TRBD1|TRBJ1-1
CASSLWQGGTEAFF
TGTGCCAGCAGTTTATGGCAGGGGGGCACTGAAGCTTTCTTT
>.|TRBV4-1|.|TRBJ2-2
CASSQPGNTGELFF
TGCGCCAGCAGCCAACCAGGGAACACCGGGGAGCTGTTTTTT
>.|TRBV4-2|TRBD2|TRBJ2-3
CASSPTSGDPNTQYF
TGTGCCAGCAGCCCTACTAGCGGGGATCCGAATACGCAGTATTTT
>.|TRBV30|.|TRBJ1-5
CAWRGGSGSNQPQHF
TGTGCCTGGAGGGGGGGGTCAGGAAGCAATCAGCCCCAGCATTTT
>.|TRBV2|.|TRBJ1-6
CASSEARGGVNSYNSPLHF
TGTGCCAGCAGTGAAGCGCGTGGAGGGGTGAACTCCTATAATTCACCCCTCCACTTT
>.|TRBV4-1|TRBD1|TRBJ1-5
CASSQAGQISNQPQHF
TGCGCCAGCAGCCAGGCGGGACAGATAAGCAATCAGCCCCAGCATTTT
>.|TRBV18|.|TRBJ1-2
CASSPPTENYGYTF
TGTGCCAGCTCACCACCGACAGAAAACTATGGCTACACCTTC
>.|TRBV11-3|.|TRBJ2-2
CASSLRGNTGELFF
TGTGCCAGCAGCTTAAGGGGAAACACCGGGGAGCTGTTTTTT
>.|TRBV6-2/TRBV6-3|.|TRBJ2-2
CASSYLGSNTGELFF
TGTGCCAGCAGTTATCTCGGGTCGAACACCGGGGAGCTGTTTTTT
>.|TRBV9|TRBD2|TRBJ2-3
CASSVAGRPDTQYF
TGTGCCAGCAGCGTAGCCGGGAGGCCAGATACGCAGTATTTT
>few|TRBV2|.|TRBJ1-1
CASRVLGQINTEAFF
TGTGCCAGCAGGGTTCTCGGACAGATAAACACTGAAGCTTTCTTT
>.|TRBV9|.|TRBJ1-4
CASSVGGMYEKLFF
TGTGCCAGCAGCGTAGGAGGGATGTATGAAAAACTGTTTTTT
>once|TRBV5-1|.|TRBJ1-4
CASSPAGSNEKLFF
TGCGCCAGCAGCCCCGCGGGGTCCAATGAAAAACTGTTTTTT
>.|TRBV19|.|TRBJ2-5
CASSFGGDGETQYF
TGTGCCAGTAGTTTCGGGGGAGACGGTGAGACCCAGTACTTC
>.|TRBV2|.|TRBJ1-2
CATHRVSTNYGYTF
TGTGCCACCCACAGGGTATCCACTAACTATGGCTACACCTTC
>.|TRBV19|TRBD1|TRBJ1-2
CASRQDRGQAGGYTF
TGTGCCAGTAGACAAGACAGGGGGCAAGCGGGCGGCTACACCTTC
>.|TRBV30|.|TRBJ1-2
CAWSNREAHGYTF
TGTGCCTGGAGCAATAGGGAGGCCCATGGCTACACCTTC
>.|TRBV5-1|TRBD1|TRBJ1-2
CASSLRQGMAYGYTF
TGCGCCAGCAGCTTAAGACAGGGAATGGCCTATGGCTACACCTTC
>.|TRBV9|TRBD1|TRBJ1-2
CASSITTGARNGYTF
TGTGCCAGCAGCATCACGACAGGGGCTAGAAATGGCTACACCTTC
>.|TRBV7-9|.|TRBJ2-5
CASSPTREETQYF
TGTGCCAGCAGCCCTACCAGGGAAGAGACCCAGTACTTC
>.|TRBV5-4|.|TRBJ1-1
CASSLGGRPVSFAEAFF
TGTGCCAGCAGCTTGGGGGGGCGTCCAGTTTCATTCGCTGAAGCTTTCTTT
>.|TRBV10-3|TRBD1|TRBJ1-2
CAISGQGHGYTF
TGTGCCATCAGTGGACAGGGCCATGGCTACACCTTC
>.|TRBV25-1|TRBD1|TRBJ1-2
CASSANRGRGGYTF
TGTGCCAGCAGTGCAAACAGGGGGCGCGGTGGCTACACCTTC
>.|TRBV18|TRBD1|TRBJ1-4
CASSPGQGPGEKLFF
TGTGCCAGCTCCCCCGGACAGGGCCCGGGGGAAAAACTGTTTTTT
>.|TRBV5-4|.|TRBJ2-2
CASSPQAGRRTGELFF
TGTGCCAGCAGCCCCCAGGCGGGACGTCGGACCGGGGAGCTGTTTTTT
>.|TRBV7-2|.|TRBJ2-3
CASSFHGTSSTDTQYF
TGTGCCAGCAGCTTTCATGGGACTTCTAGCACAGATACGCAGTATTTT
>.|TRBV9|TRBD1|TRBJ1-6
CASSPRTGGGSPLHF
TGTGCCAGCAGCCCCCGGACAGGGGGGGGTTCACCCCTCCACTTT
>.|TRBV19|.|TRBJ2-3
CASRNRGRTSTDTQYF
TGTGCCAGTAGGAATCGAGGGCGCACTAGCACAGATACGCAGTATTTT
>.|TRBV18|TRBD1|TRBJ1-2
CASSPGQENYGYTF
TGTGCCAGCTCACCAGGACAGGAAAACTATGGCTACACCTTC